This T cell receptor beta chain was sequenced during a study of blood T cells in healthy people across ages. Points from the study as a whole: For the donors, CMV status was unknown and possibly confounded expanded clonotype changes.

Primed by a sample-barcoded 5' primer and a J-beta primer mix, a second PCR proceeded for 7 to 11 cycles. TCRdb re-called the 5' RACE reads with MiXCR, one entry per CDR3 protein. In the table there are roughly 570,000 distinct CDR3 sequences, 27% of which are singletons. This clonotype was detected a few times. Its antigen is as yet unknown. The V end was cut by 6 bases, the J end by 2 bases, with 16 bases between. Germline V gene data show CDR1 as SGHVS and CDR2 as FNYEAQ. The CDR3 contains 15 residues. This rearrangement joins TRBV7-6 to TRBJ2-5; D call uncertain. The sequencing sample was made of blood. The TCR was taken from a woman aged 70-85 years in good health. In DNA, the CDR3 is TGTGCCAGCAGTTTCAGACCCCGGCAGCAAGAGACCCAGTACTTC. Encoded protein: CASSFRPRQQETQYF.